This T cell receptor beta chain was captured by sequencing in a study of T cells in Graves' hyperthyroidism and ophthalmopathy. Across the whole study: It was at initial diagnosis, before any treatment, that peripheral blood was collected.

Researchers took RNA transcripts and amplified the TCR beta CDR3 regions from them. The HTBI primer set was used in a first-round RT-PCR of the TCR CDR3. One entry per CDR3 protein, called by TCRdb with MiXCR from the multiplex PCR reads. Of roughly 350,000 distinct CDR3 sequences listed, roughly 15% are singletons. Ten or more counts support this clonotype. V dropped 7 bases and J dropped 2 bases, with 9 bases sitting between them. CDR1 is MNHNS, CDR2 SASEGT, per germline. The CDR3 loop spans 12 amino acids. The TCR originated in a young woman with Graves' ophthalmopathy. Sample: blood. V is TRBV6-1 and J is TRBJ2-7; perhaps D is TRBD1 or TRBD2 (5 bases each). CDR3 DNA: TGTGCCAGCAAGGTGGGGGCCTACGAGCAGTACTTC. This translates into CASKVGAYEQYF.